The present T cell receptor beta chain was sequenced within a study of blood T cell repertoires in COVID-19. Study information: PBMCs, B-cell-depleted T cells, or T cells were the source of the cDNA or gDNA that made up the material.

TCRdb's table, derived via immunoSEQ multiplex PCR, lists solely in-frame clones and lacks some. Among some 300,000 clones, 85% were seen once, and the ten largest hold over 3.5%. The CDR3 totals 16 residues. CDR1 is SGHTA, CDR2 FQGNSA, per germline. V gave up 2 bases and J gave up 0 bases; unmatched junction bases: 4. The TCR comes from a woman aged 50 to 60 with active or convalescent COVID-19. Input material: peripheral blood. V and J are TRBV7-2 and TRBJ2-7, with 10 bases aligning to TRBD2. The CDR3 sequence is CASSLLSSGSSYEQYF. CDR3 sequence (DNA): TGTGCCAGCAGCTTACTTTCTAGCGGGAGCTCCTACGAGCAGTACTTC.